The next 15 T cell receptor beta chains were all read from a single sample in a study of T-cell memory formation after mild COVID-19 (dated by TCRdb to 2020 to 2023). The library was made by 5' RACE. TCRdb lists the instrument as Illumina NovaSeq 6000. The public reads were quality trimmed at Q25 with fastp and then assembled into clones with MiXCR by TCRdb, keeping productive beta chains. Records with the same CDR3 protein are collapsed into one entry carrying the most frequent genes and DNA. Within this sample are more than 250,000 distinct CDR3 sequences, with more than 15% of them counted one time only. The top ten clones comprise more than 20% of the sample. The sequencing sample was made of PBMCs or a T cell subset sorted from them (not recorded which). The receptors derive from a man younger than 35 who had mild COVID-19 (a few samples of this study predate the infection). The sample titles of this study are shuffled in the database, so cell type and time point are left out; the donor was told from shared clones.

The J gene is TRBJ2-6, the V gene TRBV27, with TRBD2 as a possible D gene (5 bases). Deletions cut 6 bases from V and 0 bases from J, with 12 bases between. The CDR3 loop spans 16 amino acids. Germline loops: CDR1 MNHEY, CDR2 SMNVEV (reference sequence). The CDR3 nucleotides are TGTGCCAGCAGCCGGGGTCGAGCCTCTGGGGCCAACGTCCTGACTTTC. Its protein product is CASSRGRASGANVLTF.

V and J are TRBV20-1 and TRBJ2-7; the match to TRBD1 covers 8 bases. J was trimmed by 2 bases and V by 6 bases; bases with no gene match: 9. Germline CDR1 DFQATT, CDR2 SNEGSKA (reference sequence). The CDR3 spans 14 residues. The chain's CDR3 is CSALPGQAAYEQYF. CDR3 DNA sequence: TGCAGTGCCCTACCGGGACAGGCTGCCTACGAGCAGTACTTC.

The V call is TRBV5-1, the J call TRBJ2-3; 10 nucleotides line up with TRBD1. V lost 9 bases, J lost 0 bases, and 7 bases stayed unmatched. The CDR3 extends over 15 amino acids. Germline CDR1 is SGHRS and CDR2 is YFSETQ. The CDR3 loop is CATSPGQGSTDTQYF. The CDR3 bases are TGCGCCACCTCCCCGGGACAGGGGAGCACAGATACGCAGTATTTT. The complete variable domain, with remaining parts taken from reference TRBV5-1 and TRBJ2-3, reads KAGVTQTPRYLIKTRGQQVTLSCSPISGHRSVSWYQQTPGQGLQFLFEYFSETQRNKGNFPGRFSGRQFSNSRSEMNVSTLELGDSALYLCATSPGQGSTDTQYFGPGTRLTVL.

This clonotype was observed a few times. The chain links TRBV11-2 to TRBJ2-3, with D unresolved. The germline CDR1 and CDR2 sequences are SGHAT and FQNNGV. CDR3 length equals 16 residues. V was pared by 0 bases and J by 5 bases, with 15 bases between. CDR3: CASSLDRSPEQDTQYF. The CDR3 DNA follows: TGTGCCAGCAGCTTAGATCGGAGTCCTGAGCAAGATACGCAGTATTTT.

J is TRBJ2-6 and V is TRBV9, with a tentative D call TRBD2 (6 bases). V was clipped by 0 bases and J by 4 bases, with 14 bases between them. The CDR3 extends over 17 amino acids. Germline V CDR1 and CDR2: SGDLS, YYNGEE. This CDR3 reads CASSVESSLAGANVLTF. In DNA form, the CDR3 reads TGTGCCAGCAGCGTAGAAAGTTCTCTAGCGGGGGCCAACGTCCTGACTTTC. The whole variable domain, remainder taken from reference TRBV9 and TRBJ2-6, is DSGVTQTPKHLITATGQRVTLRCSPRSGDLSVYWYQQSLDQGLQFLIQYYNGEERAKGNILERFSAQQFPDLHSELNLSSLELGDSALYFCASSVESSLAGANVLTFGAGSRLTVL.

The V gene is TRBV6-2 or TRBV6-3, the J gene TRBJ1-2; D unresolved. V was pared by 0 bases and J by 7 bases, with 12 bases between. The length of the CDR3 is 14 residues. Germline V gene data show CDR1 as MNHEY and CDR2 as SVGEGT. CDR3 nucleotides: TGTGCCAGCAGTTACTCGACGCGGGGTCGTGGCTACACCTTC. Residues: CASSYSTRGRGYTF.

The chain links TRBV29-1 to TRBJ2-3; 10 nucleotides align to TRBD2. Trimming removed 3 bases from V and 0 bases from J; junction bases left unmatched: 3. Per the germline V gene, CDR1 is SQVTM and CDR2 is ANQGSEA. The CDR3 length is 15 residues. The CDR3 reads CSVDLAGVSTDTQYF. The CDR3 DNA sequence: TGCAGCGTTGATCTAGCGGGGGTGAGCACAGATACGCAGTATTTT.

CDR3: CSVAGNNYGYTF. The CDR3 coding sequence is TGCAGCGTTGCAGGGAATAACTATGGCTACACCTTC. V is TRBV29-1 and J is TRBJ1-2; the D gene is possibly TRBD1 (5 bases). V lost 4 bases, J lost 1 base, and 7 bases lay in between. CDR1 SQVTM and CDR2 ANQGSEA come from the germline V gene. This CDR3 has 12 residues.

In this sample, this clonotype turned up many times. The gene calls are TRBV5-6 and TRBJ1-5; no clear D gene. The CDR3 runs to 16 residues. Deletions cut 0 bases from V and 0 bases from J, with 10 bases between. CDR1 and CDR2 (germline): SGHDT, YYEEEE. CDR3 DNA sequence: TGTGCCAGCAGCTTGGGCGGGTATAATAGCAATCAGCCCCAGCATTTT. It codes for CASSLGGYNSNQPQHF. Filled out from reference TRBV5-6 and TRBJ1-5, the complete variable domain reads DAGVTQSPTHLIKTRGQQVTLRCSPKSGHDTVSWYQQALGQGPQFIFQYYEEEERQRGNFPDRFSGHQFPNYSSELNVNALLLGDSALYLCASSLGGYNSNQPQHFGDGTRLSIL.

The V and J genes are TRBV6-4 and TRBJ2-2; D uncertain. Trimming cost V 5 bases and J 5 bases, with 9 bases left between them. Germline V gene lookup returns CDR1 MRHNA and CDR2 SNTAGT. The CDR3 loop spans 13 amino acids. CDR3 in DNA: TGTGCCAGCAGTCCACAATCAACCGGGGAGCTGTTTTTT. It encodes CASSPQSTGELFF.

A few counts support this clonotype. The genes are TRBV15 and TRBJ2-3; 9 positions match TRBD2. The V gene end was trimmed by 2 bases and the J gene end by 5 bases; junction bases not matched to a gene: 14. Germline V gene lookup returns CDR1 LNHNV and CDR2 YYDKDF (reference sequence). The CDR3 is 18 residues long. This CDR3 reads CATSRPPAGGGAGDTQYF. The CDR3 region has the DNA TGTGCCACCAGCAGACCACCGGCCGGCGGGGGGGCGGGAGATACGCAGTATTTT.

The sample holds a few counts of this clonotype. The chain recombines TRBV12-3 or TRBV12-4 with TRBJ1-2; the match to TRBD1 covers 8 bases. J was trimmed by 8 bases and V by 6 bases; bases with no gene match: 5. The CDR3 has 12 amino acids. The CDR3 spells CASRSDRGGYTF. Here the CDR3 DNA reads TGTGCCAGCAGATCCGACAGGGGCGGCTACACCTTC.

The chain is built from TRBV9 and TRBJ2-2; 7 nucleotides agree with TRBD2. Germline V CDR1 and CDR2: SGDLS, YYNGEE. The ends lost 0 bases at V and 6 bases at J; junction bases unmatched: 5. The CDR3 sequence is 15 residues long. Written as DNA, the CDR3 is TGTGCCAGCAGCGTAGGAACTAGCGACGCCGGGGAGCTGTTTTTT. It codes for CASSVGTSDAGELFF.

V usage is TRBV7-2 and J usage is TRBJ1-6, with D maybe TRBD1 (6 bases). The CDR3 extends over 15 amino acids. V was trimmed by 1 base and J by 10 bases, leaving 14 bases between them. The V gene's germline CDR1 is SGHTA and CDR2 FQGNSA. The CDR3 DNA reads TGTGCCAGCAGCTTAGGCCCGGGCAGGGGCTCACCCCTCCACTTT. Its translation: CASSLGPGRGSPLHF.

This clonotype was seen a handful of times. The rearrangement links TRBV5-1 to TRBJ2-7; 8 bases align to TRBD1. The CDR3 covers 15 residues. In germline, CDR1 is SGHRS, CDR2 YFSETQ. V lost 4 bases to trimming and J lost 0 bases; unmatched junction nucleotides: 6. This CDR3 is CASSGGQEISYEQYF. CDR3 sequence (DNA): TGCGCCAGCAGCGGGGGACAGGAAATCTCCTACGAGCAGTACTTC.